These 3 T cell receptor beta chains were sequenced from one sample in a study of CD8+CD57+ T cells in acquired aplastic anemia. Profiles of TCR beta VDJ and CDR3 were generated from a genomic DNA template. In TCRdb, the reads were re-called with MiXCR into one record per CDR3 protein. The data contain about 220,000 distinct CDR3 sequences, roughly 33% of them seen just once; the ten biggest clones take up 1% to 1.3%. Source material: sorted CD4+, CD8+, or CD8+CD57+ T cells (not recorded which) from PBMCs. The receptor source for this set is a human donor in good health, serving as a control.

Comment on this clonotype: This may come from a read error, since a much larger clone is one base off. The CDR3 is CSARDPGRDTDMQYF. DNA for the CDR3: TGCAGTGCTAGAGACCCCGGTCGTGACACAGATATGCAGTATTTT. This chain connects TRBV20-1 to TRBJ2-3; D unclear. Per the germline V gene, CDR1 is DFQATT and CDR2 is SNEGSKA (reference sequence). This CDR3 contains 15 residues.

This clonotype was recorded many times. The chain has TRBV7-9 and TRBJ2-7, with D maybe TRBD1 (7 bases). Trimming stripped 1 base from V and 4 bases from J, with 14 bases between. The V gene's germline CDR1 is SEHNR and CDR2 FQNEAQ (reference sequence). The CDR3 loop spans 15 amino acids. The CDR3 loop is CASSLGVRGDYEQYF. In DNA, the CDR3 is TGTGCCAGCAGCTTAGGGGTCAGGGGGGATTACGAGCAGTACTTC. Complete variable domain (other parts from reference TRBV7-9 and TRBJ2-7): DTGVSQNPRHKITKRGQNVTFRCDPISEHNRLYWYRQTLGQGPEFLTYFQNEAQLEKSRLLSDRFSAERPKGSFSTLEIQRTEQGDSAMYLCASSLGVRGDYEQYFGPGTRLTVT.

There are many counts of this clonotype. V gene TRBV5-1 combines with J gene TRBJ1-5; 9 bases are shared with TRBD1. CDR3 length equals 12 residues. Trimming at V came to 3 bases and at J to 12 bases, leaving 4 bases not matched to a gene. The germline V gene has CDR1 SGHRS and CDR2 YFSETQ. The CDR3 DNA reads as TGCGCCAGCAGCTCCTCGGACAGGGGCCAGCATTTT. Translated, it gives CASSSSDRGQHF.